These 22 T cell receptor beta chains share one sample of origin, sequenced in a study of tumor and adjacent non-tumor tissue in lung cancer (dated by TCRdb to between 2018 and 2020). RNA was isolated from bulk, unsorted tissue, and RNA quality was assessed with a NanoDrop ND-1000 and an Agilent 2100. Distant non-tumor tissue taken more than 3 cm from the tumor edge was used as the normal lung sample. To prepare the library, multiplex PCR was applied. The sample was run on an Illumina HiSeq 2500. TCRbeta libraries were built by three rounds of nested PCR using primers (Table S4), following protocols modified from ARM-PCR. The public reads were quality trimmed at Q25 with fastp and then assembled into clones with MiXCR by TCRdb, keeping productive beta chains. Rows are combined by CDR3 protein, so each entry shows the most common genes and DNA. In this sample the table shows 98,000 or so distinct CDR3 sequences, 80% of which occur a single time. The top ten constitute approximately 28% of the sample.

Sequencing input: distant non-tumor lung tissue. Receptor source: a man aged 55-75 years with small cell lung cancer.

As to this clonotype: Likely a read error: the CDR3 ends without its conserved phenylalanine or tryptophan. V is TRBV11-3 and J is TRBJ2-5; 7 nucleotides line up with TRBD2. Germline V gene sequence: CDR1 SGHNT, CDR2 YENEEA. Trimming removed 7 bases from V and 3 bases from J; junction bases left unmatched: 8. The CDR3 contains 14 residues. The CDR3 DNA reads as TGTGCCAGCACCCCGGGGCTAGCGGAAGAGACCCAGTACCTA. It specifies CASTPGLAEETQYL.

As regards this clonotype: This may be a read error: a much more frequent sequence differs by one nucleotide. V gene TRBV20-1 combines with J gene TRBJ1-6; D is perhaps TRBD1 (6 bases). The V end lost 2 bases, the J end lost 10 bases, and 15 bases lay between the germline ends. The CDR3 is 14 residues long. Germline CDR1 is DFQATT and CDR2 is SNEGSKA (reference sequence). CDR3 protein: CSARFGGEGSPLHF. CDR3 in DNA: TGCAGTGCTAGATTTGGGGGCGAAGGGTCACCCCTCCACTTT.

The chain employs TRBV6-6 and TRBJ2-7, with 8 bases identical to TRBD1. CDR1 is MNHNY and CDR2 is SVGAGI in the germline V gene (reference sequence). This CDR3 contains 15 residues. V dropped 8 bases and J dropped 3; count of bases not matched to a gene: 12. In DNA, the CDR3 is TGTGCCAGCTGTTGGGCAGGGGGCGATCTCTACGAGCAGTACTTC. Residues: CASCWAGGDLYEQYF.

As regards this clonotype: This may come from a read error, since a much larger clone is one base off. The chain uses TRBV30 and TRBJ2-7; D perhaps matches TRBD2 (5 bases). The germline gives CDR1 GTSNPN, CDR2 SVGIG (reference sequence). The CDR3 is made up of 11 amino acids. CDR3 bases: TGTACCTGGGCCCTGATGGCGGGGCAGTACGTC. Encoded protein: CTWALMAGQYV.

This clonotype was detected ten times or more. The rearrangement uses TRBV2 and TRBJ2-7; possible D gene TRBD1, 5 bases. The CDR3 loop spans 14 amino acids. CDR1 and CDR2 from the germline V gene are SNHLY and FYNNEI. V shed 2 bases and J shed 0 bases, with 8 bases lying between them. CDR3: CASSEQGVSYEQYF. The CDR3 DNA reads TGTGCCAGCAGTGAACAAGGGGTCTCCTACGAGCAGTACTTC.

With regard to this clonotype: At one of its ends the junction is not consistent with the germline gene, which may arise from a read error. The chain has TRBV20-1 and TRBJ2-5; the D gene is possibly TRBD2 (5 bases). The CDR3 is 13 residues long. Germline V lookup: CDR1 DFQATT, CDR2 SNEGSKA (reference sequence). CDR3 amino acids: CSVRGSHRETQYF. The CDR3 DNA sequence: TGCAGTGTTAGAGGGTCACACCGGGAGACCCAGTACTTC.

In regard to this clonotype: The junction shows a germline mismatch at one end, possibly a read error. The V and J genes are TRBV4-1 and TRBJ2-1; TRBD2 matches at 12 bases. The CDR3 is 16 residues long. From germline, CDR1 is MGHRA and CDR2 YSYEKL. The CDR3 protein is CANSLLGLAGNNEQSF. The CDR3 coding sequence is TGCGCCAACAGCCTGCTGGGACTAGCGGGTAACAATGAGCAGTCCTTC.

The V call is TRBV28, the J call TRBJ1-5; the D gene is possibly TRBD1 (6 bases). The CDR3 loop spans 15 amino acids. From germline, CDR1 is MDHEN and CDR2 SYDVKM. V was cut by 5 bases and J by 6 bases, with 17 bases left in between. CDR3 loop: CASSLGGAVVQPQHF. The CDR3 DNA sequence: TGTGCCAGCAGTCTCGGGGGGGCGGTGGTTCAGCCCCAGCATTTT.

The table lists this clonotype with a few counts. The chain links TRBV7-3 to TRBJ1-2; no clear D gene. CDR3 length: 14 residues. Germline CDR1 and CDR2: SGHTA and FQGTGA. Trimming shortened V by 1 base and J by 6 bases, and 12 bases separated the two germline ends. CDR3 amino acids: CASSLNGDSNGYTF. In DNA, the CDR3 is TGTGCCAGCAGCTTAAACGGAGATAGTAATGGCTACACCTTC.

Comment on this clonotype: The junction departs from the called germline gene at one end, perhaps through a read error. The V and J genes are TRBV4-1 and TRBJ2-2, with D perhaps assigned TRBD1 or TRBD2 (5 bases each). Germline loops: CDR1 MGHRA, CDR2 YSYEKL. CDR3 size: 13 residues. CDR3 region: CASSRGLYRGAVF. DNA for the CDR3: TGCGCCAGCAGCAGGGGCCTATACCGGGGAGCTGTTTTT.

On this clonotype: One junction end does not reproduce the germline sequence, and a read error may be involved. This CDR3 is CSVEAGNTHTQYF. Written as DNA, the CDR3 is TGCAGTGTTGAGGCGGGAAACACACATACGCAGTATTTT. The chain carries TRBV29-1 and TRBJ2-3, with D perhaps matching TRBD2 (6 bases). CDR3 length: 13 residues. Germline V CDR1 and CDR2: SQVTM, ANQGSEA.

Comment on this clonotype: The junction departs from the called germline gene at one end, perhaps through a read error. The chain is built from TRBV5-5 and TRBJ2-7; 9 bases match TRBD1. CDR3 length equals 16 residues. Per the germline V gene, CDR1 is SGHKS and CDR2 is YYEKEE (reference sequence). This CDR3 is CDSSLFGTGNTYEQYF. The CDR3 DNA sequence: TGTGACAGCAGCTTGTTCGGGACAGGGAACACCTACGAGCAGTACTTC.

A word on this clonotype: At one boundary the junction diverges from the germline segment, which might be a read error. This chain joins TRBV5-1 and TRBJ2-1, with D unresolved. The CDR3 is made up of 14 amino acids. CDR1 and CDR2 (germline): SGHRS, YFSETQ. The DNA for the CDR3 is TGCGCCAGCAGCTTGGGCGGTACCGCCGATGAGCACTTCTTC. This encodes CASSLGGTADEHFF.

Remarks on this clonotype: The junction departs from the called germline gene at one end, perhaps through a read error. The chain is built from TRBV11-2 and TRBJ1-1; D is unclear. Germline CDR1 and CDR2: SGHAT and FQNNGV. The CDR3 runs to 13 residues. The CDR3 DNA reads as TGTGCCAGCAGCTTAAGCGAGGTCCTGGAAGATTTCTTC. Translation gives CASSLSEVLEDFF.

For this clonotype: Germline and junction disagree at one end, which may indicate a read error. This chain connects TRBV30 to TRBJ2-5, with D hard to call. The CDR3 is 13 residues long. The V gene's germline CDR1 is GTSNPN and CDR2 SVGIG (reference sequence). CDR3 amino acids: CAWSEKMAETKYF. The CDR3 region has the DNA TGTGCCTGGAGCGAGAAGATGGCAGAGACCAAGTACTTC.

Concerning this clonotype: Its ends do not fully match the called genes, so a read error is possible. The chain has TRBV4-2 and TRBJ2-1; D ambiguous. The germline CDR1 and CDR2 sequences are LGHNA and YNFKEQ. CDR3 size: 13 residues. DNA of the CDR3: TGTGCCAGCAGCCAAGATGGATACATTGAGCACTTCTTC. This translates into CASSQDGYIEHFF.

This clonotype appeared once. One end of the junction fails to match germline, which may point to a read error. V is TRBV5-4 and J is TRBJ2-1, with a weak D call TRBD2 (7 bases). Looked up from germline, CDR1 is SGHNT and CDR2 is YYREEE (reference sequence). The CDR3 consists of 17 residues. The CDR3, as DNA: TGTGCCAGCAGCCACGGGGGGTGGGGGGCCTCGTACAATGACCAGTTCTTC. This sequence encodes CASSHGGWGASYNDQFF.

CDR3 bases: TGTGCCAGCAACACAATCGGGTCTTCCTTCTACGAGCATTACGTC. Translation: CASNTIGSSFYEHYV. The chain carries TRBV6-1 and TRBJ2-7, with D unclear. Germline V gene sequence: CDR1 MNHNS, CDR2 SASEGT. The CDR3 totals 15 residues.

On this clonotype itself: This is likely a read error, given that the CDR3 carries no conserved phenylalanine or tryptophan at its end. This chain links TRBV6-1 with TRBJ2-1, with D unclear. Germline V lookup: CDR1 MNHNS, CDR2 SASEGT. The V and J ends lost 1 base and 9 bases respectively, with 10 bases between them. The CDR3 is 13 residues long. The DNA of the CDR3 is TGTGCCAGCAGTGAAGTATCCCCCACTGAGCAGTTCTTA. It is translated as CASSEVSPTEQFL.

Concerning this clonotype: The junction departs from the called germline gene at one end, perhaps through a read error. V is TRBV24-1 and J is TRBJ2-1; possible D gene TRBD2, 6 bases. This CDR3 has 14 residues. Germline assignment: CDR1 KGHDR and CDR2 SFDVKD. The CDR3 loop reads CATSETGELDDQFF. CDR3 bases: TGTGCCACCAGTGAAACGGGAGAGTTAGATGATCAGTTCTTC.

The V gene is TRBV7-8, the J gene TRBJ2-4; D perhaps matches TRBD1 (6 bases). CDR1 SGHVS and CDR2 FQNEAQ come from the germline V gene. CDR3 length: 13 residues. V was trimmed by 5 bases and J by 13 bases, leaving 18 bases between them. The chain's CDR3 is CASSLDRWEPQYF. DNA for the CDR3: TGTGCCAGCAGCCTCGACAGGTGGGAACCCCAGTACTTC. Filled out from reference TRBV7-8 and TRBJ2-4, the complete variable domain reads GAGVSQSPRYKVAKRGQDVALRCDPISGHVSLFWYQQALGQGPEFLTYFQNEAQLDKSGLPSDRFFAERPEGSVSTLKIQRTQQEDSAVYLCASSLDRWEPQYFGAGTRLSVL.

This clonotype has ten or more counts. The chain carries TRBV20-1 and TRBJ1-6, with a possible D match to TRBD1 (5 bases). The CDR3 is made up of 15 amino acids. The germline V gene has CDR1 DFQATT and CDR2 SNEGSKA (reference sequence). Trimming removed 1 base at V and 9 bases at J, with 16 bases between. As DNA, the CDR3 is TGCAGTGCTAGAGGGTCCGGACTTGGGGCTTCACCCCTCCACTTT. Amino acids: CSARGSGLGASPLHF.